A selection of T cell receptor beta chains follows, all from one sample in a study of T cells in tumors after PD-1 blockade. The assay was immunoSEQ multiplex PCR, and TCRdb's table has in-frame clones only and misses some. The data show 10,000 to 15,000 clones, around 60% seen once. Source: tumor tissue, taken before anti-PD-1 treatment. The receptors come from a human donor with cutaneous squamous cell carcinoma. Each CDR3 is given with its conserved first and last residue. The listing skips clone size in some rows; elsewhere it reads once, few, many or a size class.

v_call clone_size cdr3_aa
TRBV19 NA CASAGRLTDTQYF
TRBV5-8 NA CASSTNRAGDIYEQYF
TRBV9 NA CASSVGGGDRGLTRQGEAFF
TRBV11-2 NA CASSRQGWELFF
TRBV2 NA CASSEGQAQRGEKLFF
TRBV10-3 NA CATPQAGEPSTDTQYF
TRBV18 NA CASSHTGRGEKLFF
TRBV19 NA CASRGQGRGEQFF
TRBV19 NA CASTDRGGDTDTQYF
TRBV18 NA CASSPPDRSPLHF
TRBV5-1 NA CASSLGIERYAEADTQYF
TRBV28 NA CASSLGGNFEQYF
TRBV2 NA CASSPRGGELF
TRBV5-1 NA CASSLGQGSYEQYF
TRBV19 NA CASSINVWGNQPQHF
TRBV7-3 NA CASSTAGVRTEAFF
TRBV7-8 once CASGLVWTGNSPLHF
TRBV13 NA CASSRNRFGVGNTIYF
TRBV27 once CASSLKRTSGTYSSYNEQFF
TRBV7-2 NA CASSLVGGGIQETQYF
TRBV19 few CASSGTTAGFIQPQHF
TRBV7-3 large CASSLGRDTDTQYF
TRBV9 few CASSAVGDYEQYF
TRBV19 few CASRREVGSSSTQPQHF
TRBV6-5 NA CASSYSANTEAFF
TRBV7-6 NA CASSLGSLEGQFF
TRBV27 once CASSSTGTSAGLARRGTQYF
TRBV27 NA CASSPVRVTEAFF
TRBV28 NA CASSTGEANYGYTF
TRBV19 NA CASNGRGQPQHF
TRBV11-2 NA CASSLDWRSPLHF
TRBV29-1 NA CSTHQGGGGDTQYF
TRBV7-6 NA CASSHTSESSYNEQFF
TRBV7-3 NA CASSRDRGGNEQFF
TRBV4-1 NA CASSQIEGAGETQYF
TRBV19 NA CASSIIGQRYGYTF
TRBV23-1 medium-sized CASSPRAGSTEAFF
TRBV14 NA CASSQSSPGADTQYF